The present T cell receptor (beta chain) was sequenced within a study of cytomegalovirus exposure and HLA in healthy donors. The junction had 3 bases not matched to a gene; V was cut back by 5 bases and J by 1 base. The length of the CDR3 is 14 residues. The germline CDR1 and CDR2 sequences are MNHEY and SMNVEV (reference sequence). PCR primers comprised 60 Vbeta and 13 Jbeta primers. Clones were sequenced by immunoSEQ multiplex PCR, and TCRdb holds only the in-frame ones, with some missing. Among 150,000 or so clones listed, around three quarters were seen once. General study findings and limits: An assumption of roughly uniform sequencing depth across donors underlay the presence/absence analyses. As confirmed in vitro, three CMV-associated chains were specific for CMV antigens.

Regarding this clone: Its cognate antigen is unknown.

The V gene is TRBV27, the J gene TRBJ2-7, with TRBD1 identical over 9 bases. This sequence originates from a woman between 40 and 50 years old in good health and CMV-seronegative. Sample: PBMCs. The CDR3 loop is CASSRGTGSYEQYF. The CDR3 region has the DNA TGTGCCAGCAGTCGCGGGACAGGGTCCTACGAGCAGTACTTC.